Ten or more counts support the clone carrying this T cell receptor (beta chain). The target antigen is unknown. In germline, CDR1 is SGHTA, CDR2 FQGNSA. Trimming stripped 2 bases from V and 2 bases from J, with 7 bases between. The CDR3 is 13 residues long. This entry comes from a study of T-cell reconstitution after alpha-beta-depleted transplantation in children. Points from the study as a whole: By about two months after transplant, alpha-beta T cells reportedly arose from several hundred graft clones that had expanded.

Unique molecular identifiers featured in how the TCRbeta library was prepared. Each CDR3 protein gets one entry after TCRdb re-called the PCR reads with MiXCR. The table includes 600,000 to 800,000 distinct CDR3 sequences, around 12% detected once. The rearrangement joins TRBV7-2 to TRBJ2-7; D call uncertain. The material sequenced was PBMCs, taken before TCRalphabeta/CD19-depleted stem cell transplant. This clonotype was obtained from a girl aged 2-10 years with congenital amegakaryocytic thrombocytopenia, due to receive a stem cell transplant. The CDR3 bases are TGTGCCAGCAGCTTATACACCGCCTACGAGCAGTACTTC. Translation: CASSLYTAYEQYF. The full variable domain, with the rest looked up from reference TRBV7-2 and TRBJ2-7, is GAGVSQSPSNKVTEKGKDVELRCDPISGHTALYWYRQSLGQGLEFLIYFQGNSAPDKSGLPSDRFSAERTGGSVSTLTIQRTQQEDSAVYLCASSLYTAYEQYFGPGTRLTVT.